The next 30 T cell receptor beta chains were all read from a single sample in a study of T cell responses to AZD1222 COVID-19 vaccine. The assay was immunoSEQ multiplex PCR, and TCRdb's table has in-frame clones only and misses some. The top ten clones hold more than 9% of a sample with 150,000 to 200,000 clones, around 90% of them seen once. The sequenced sample was peripheral blood, obtained 28 days after the second AZD1222 dose. The receptors originated from an adult who received the AZD1222 COVID-19 vaccine.

The chain uses TRBV6-5 and TRBJ1-4; D ambiguous. The V end was cut by 4 bases, the J end by 0 bases, with 9 bases between. CDR1 and CDR2 (germline): MNHEY, SVGAGI. The CDR3 sequence is 15 residues long. DNA for the CDR3: TGTGCCAGCAGTTTACAGTTGGCAACTAATGAAAAACTGTTTTTT. The encoded protein is CASSLQLATNEKLFF.

The V call is TRBV7-2, the J call TRBJ2-4; no firm D call. The V and J ends lost 8 bases and 0 bases respectively, with 11 bases between them. Germline-derived CDR1 and CDR2 are SGHTA and FQGNSA. CDR3 length: 14 residues. CDR3 bases: TGTGCCAGCCACCCCGGCCTAGCCAAAAACATTCAGTACTTC. Encoded protein: CASHPGLAKNIQYF.

The chain couples TRBV24-1 to TRBJ1-6; D not certain. CDR1 KGHDR and CDR2 SFDVKD come from the germline V gene. The length of the CDR3 is 19 residues. V gave up 8 bases and J gave up 3 bases, with 25 bases separating them. The CDR3 DNA reads as TGTGCCACCAACGCCAGCCGACCGGTGAATAGATACTATAATTCACCCCTCCACTTT. Translating gives CATNASRPVNRYYNSPLHF.

V and J are TRBV4-2 and TRBJ1-3, with D unresolved. The CDR3 consists of 17 residues. Germline loops: CDR1 LGHNA, CDR2 YNFKEQ. The V gene lost 6 bases and the J gene lost 2 bases, with 20 bases spanning the gap. CDR3 nucleotides: TGTGCCAGCAGTCAAAGAAGGGTGATTGCGGCTGGAAACACCATATATTTT. Amino acid sequence: CASSQRRVIAAGNTIYF.

The chain joins TRBV28 to TRBJ1-1; D unresolved. The CDR3 spans 14 residues. Germline V gene sequence: CDR1 MDHEN, CDR2 SYDVKM. V lost 2 bases, J lost 2 bases, and 9 bases lay in between. The CDR3 coding sequence is TGTGCCAGCAGTTTAGTAGGACCTAACACTGAAGCTTTCTTT. Protein sequence: CASSLVGPNTEAFF.

This chain joins TRBV7-2 and TRBJ1-2; D is unresolved. Trimming shortened V by 2 bases and J by 2 bases, and 9 bases separated the two germline ends. Germline values: CDR1 SGHTA, CDR2 FQGNSA. This CDR3 region has 14 residues. CDR3 residues: CASSLTTFNYGYTF. The CDR3 DNA reads as TGTGCCAGCAGCTTAACAACGTTCAACTATGGCTACACCTTC.

This chain uses TRBV6-2 or TRBV6-3 with TRBJ2-3; D gene unclear. Trimming removed 0 bases from V and 3 bases from J, with 10 bases in between. This CDR3 contains 15 residues. Germline V gives CDR1 MNHEY, CDR2 SVGEGT. CDR3 nucleotides: TGTGCCAGCAGTTACTCCGGGTATGATACAGATACGCAGTATTTT. Translated: CASSYSGYDTDTQYF.

The rearrangement uses TRBV19 and TRBJ1-1; the D is unclear. Germline CDR1 reads LNHDA; CDR2 reads SQIVND (reference sequence). The ends were cut back, 3 bases at V and 3 bases at J, with 8 bases in the middle. CDR3 length equals 13 residues. The CDR3 DNA reads TGTGCCAGTAGTATTAGGGATGACACTGAAGCTTTCTTT. Protein product: CASSIRDDTEAFF.

Of note for this clone: Other DNA sequences in this sample translate to the same CDR3. The genes are TRBV6-1 and TRBJ1-4, with D unresolved. The CDR3 is 12 residues long. Trimming removed 1 base from V and 8 bases from J, with 5 bases in between. CDR1 is MNHNS and CDR2 is SASEGT in the germline V gene. Here the CDR3 reads CASSEVGEKLFF. CDR3 nucleotides: TGTGCCAGCAGTGAAGTAGGGGAAAAACTGTTTTTT.

The chain employs TRBV5-1 and TRBJ1-1; 9 positions match TRBD1. Germline CDR1 SGHRS, CDR2 YFSETQ. The CDR3 spans 15 residues. J gave up 11 bases and V 0 bases, and 11 bases lay outside the gene matches. The CDR3 DNA reads as TGCGCCAGCAGCTTGGCTAATGGACAGGGGACCCTTGCTTTCTTT. Amino acids: CASSLANGQGTLAFF.

The genes are TRBV2 and TRBJ1-1, with 10 bases identical to TRBD1. The CDR3 contains 16 residues. Unmatched junction bases numbered 10, after V lost 5 bases and J lost 4 bases. Germline CDR1 and CDR2: SNHLY and FYNNEI. Here the CDR3 DNA reads TGTGCCAGCAGTAGGGACAGGGGAGTGGGTATCACTGAAGCTTTCTTT. It yields the protein CASSRDRGVGITEAFF.

The chain couples TRBV6-1 to TRBJ2-5; tentatively, D is TRBD1 (6 bases). Trimming removed 2 bases at V and 2 bases at J, with 12 bases between. Germline V gives CDR1 MNHNS, CDR2 SASEGT. The CDR3 spans 15 residues. The CDR3 nucleotides read TGTGCCAGCAGTGAAAACAGGGTGAGGCAAGAGACCCAGTACTTC. Its protein product is CASSENRVRQETQYF.

The V call is TRBV9, the J call TRBJ1-2; TRBD1 is a possible D gene (5 bases). Trimming cost V 3 bases and J 8 bases, with 20 bases left between them. This CDR3 comprises 15 residues. From germline, CDR1 is SGDLS and CDR2 YYNGEE. The CDR3 reads CASSAEGTPRRGYTF. The CDR3 bases are TGTGCCAGCAGCGCGGAGGGGACCCCTAGGAGGGGCTACACCTTC.

The J gene is TRBJ1-4, the V gene TRBV9; 11 bases are shared with TRBD1. The CDR3 runs to 18 residues. Looked up from germline, CDR1 is SGDLS and CDR2 is YYNGEE. V shed 3 bases and J 6 bases; nucleotides not matched to a gene: 13. CDR3 DNA sequence: TGTGCCAGCAGCGCTCCCCCGGGACAGGGGGGATTGGATGAAAAACTGTTTTTT. It translates to CASSAPPGQGGLDEKLFF.

This clone appeared a single time. V is TRBV3-1 (or the pseudogene TRBV3-2) and J is TRBJ2-7; 10 nucleotides match TRBD1. This CDR3 has 14 residues. CDR1 and CDR2 from the germline V gene are LGHDT and YNNKEL (reference sequence). Unmatched junction bases numbered 0, after V lost 1 base and J lost 3 bases. The CDR3 spells CASSQGDRGYEQYF. DNA for the CDR3: TGTGCCAGCAGCCAAGGGGACAGGGGCTACGAGCAGTACTTC.

The rearrangement links TRBV18 to TRBJ2-7; 9 bases fit TRBD1. The CDR3 runs to 13 residues. Trimming cost V 6 bases and J 4 bases; bases outside gene matches: 4. Germline V gene lookup returns CDR1 KGHSH and CDR2 LQKENI. This chain's CDR3 is CASSMDRGYEQYF. The CDR3 DNA reads as TGTGCCAGCTCTATGGACAGGGGTTACGAGCAGTACTTC. The full variable domain, in which reference TRBV18 and TRBJ2-7 provide the parts outside the CDR3, is NAGVMQNPRHLVRRRGQEARLRCSPMKGHSHVYWYRQLPEEGLKFMVYLQKENIIDESGMPKERFSAEFPKEGPSILRIQQVVRGDSAAYFCASSMDRGYEQYFGPGTRLTVT.

The CDR3: CASSVVGTGADSAGELFF. Written as DNA, the CDR3 is TGTGCCAGCAGCGTAGTAGGGACAGGGGCGGATTCGGCCGGGGAGCTGTTTTTT. The V gene is TRBV9, the J gene TRBJ2-2, with 10 bases lining up with TRBD1. The V segment lost 0 bases and the J segment 6 bases; nucleotides outside the gene matches: 11. The germline gives CDR1 SGDLS, CDR2 YYNGEE. The CDR3 covers 18 residues. Variable domain in full (rest from reference TRBV9 and TRBJ2-2): DSGVTQTPKHLITATGQRVTLRCSPRSGDLSVYWYQQSLDQGLQFLIQYYNGEERAKGNILERFSAQQFPDLHSELNLSSLELGDSALYFCASSVVGTGADSAGELFFGEGSRLTVL.

J is TRBJ1-1 and V is TRBV30, with D hard to call. The CDR3 loop spans 13 amino acids. Trimming left V 4 bases short and J 1 base short, with 10 bases between. Germline lookup yields CDR1 GTSNPN and CDR2 SVGIG (reference sequence). CDR3 DNA: TGTGCCTGGAAGAGACCGCCGAACACTGAAGCTTTCTTT. This sequence encodes CAWKRPPNTEAFF. Supplemented by reference TRBV30 and TRBJ1-1, the full variable domain reads SQTIHQWPATLVQPVGSPLSLECTVEGTSNPNLYWYRQAAGRGLQLLFYSVGIGQISSEVPQNLSASRPQDRQFILSSKKLLLSDSGFYLCAWKRPPNTEAFFGQGTRLTVV.

This chain links TRBV27 with TRBJ2-3, with 9 bases fitting TRBD2. Germline-derived CDR1 and CDR2 are MNHEY and SMNVEV (reference sequence). CDR3 length: 19 amino acids. Trimming took 0 bases from V and 1 from J; bases not matched to a gene: 11. The CDR3 spells CASSLSPSGAWEGTDTQYF. The CDR3 nucleotides read TGTGCCAGCAGTTTATCACCTAGCGGGGCATGGGAGGGCACAGATACGCAGTATTTT.

The chain recombines TRBV5-4 with TRBJ2-5; tentative D call: TRBD1 (5 bases). This CDR3 spans 12 amino acids. Germline CDR1 and CDR2: SGHNT and YYREEE (reference sequence). V was cut by 4 bases and J by 7 bases, with 11 bases left in between. The CDR3 region is CASSTPQGTQYF. Written as DNA, the CDR3 is TGTGCCAGCAGCACCCCGCAGGGGACCCAGTACTTC.

V usage is TRBV10-3 and J usage is TRBJ2-5; D could derive from TRBD1 or TRBD2 (5 bases each). Germline lookup yields CDR1 ENHRY and CDR2 SYGVKD. This CDR3 contains 11 residues. V shed 4 bases and J shed 5 bases, with 5 bases lying between them. The CDR3 here is CAISGGETQYF. The CDR3, as DNA: TGTGCCATCAGTGGGGGGGAGACCCAGTACTTC.

The gene calls are TRBV28 and TRBJ2-7, with D perhaps TRBD2 (6 bases). V lost 8 bases to trimming and J lost 7 bases, with 21 bases between them. Looked up from germline, CDR1 is MDHEN and CDR2 is SYDVKM. The CDR3 sequence is 14 residues long. CDR3 sequence reads: CASGPGGWIREQYF. As DNA, the CDR3 is TGTGCCAGCGGGCCAGGAGGGTGGATACGGGAGCAGTACTTC.

The chain has TRBV2 and TRBJ2-7; no definite D call. V dropped 6 bases and J dropped 1 base, with 7 bases sitting between them. Per the germline V gene, CDR1 is SNHLY and CDR2 is FYNNEI. This CDR3 is 12 amino acids long. The CDR3 sequence is CASRRLSYEQYF. The CDR3 DNA reads as TGTGCCAGCAGACGGTTATCCTACGAGCAGTACTTC.

This chain connects TRBV6-5 to TRBJ1-2, with 8 bases matching TRBD1. The CDR3 covers 12 residues. Per germline, CDR1 MNHEY and CDR2 SVGAGI. J lost 8 bases, V lost 2 bases, and 1 base had no gene match. This CDR3 reads CASSYDRGGYTF. The CDR3, as DNA: TGTGCCAGCAGTTACGACAGGGGAGGCTACACCTTC.

This chain joins TRBV7-2 and TRBJ1-4, with 7 bases fitting TRBD1. This CDR3 comprises 14 residues. Germline V gives CDR1 SGHTA, CDR2 FQGNSA. Unmatched junction bases numbered 4, after V lost 5 bases and J lost 4 bases. The CDR3 sequence: CASSPTGNNEKLFF. The CDR3 DNA follows: TGTGCCAGCAGCCCGACAGGGAATAATGAAAAACTGTTTTTT.

Here the CDR3 reads CASSFEGAIRTDTQYF. DNA of the CDR3: TGTGCCAGCAGTTTTGAGGGGGCAATACGCACAGATACGCAGTATTTT. The chain employs TRBV28 and TRBJ2-3; 7 bases match TRBD1. Germline V gives CDR1 MDHEN, CDR2 SYDVKM. The CDR3 loop spans 16 amino acids. V was clipped by 3 bases and J by 1 base; unmatched bases: 7.

The chain joins TRBV30 to TRBJ2-7; 8 bases fit TRBD2. There are 14 residues in the CDR3. The germline V gene encodes CDR1 GTSNPN and CDR2 SVGIG (reference sequence). The V and J ends lost 1 base and 5 bases, in that order; junction bases with no gene match: 7. The DNA of the CDR3 is TGTGCCTGGAGTGCCCCGGGGGGGTCCCACGAGCAGTACTTC. This encodes CAWSAPGGSHEQYF.

The count of this clone is one. The chain is built from TRBV7-2 and TRBJ1-4; TRBD1 matches 11 bases. Unmatched junction bases numbered 5, after V lost 4 bases and J lost 4 bases. The CDR3 is 16 amino acids. Germline values: CDR1 SGHTA, CDR2 FQGNSA. Here the CDR3 DNA reads TGTGCCAGCAGCTCCCGGGACAGGGGGAATAATGAAAAACTGTTTTTT. Translating it yields CASSSRDRGNNEKLFF.

This chain joins TRBV12-3 or TRBV12-4 and TRBJ1-4; possible D gene TRBD1, 5 bases. The CDR3 sequence is 13 residues long. The V end lost 8 bases, the J end lost 5 bases, and 12 bases lay between the germline ends. The CDR3 bases are TGTGCCAGCCGAGGGGACTTCAATGAAAAACTGTTTTTT. As protein: CASRGDFNEKLFF.

The chain is built from TRBV5-1 and TRBJ2-2, with D possibly being TRBD1 (5 bases). In germline, CDR1 is SGHRS, CDR2 YFSETQ. The CDR3 runs to 16 residues. Trimming stripped 2 bases from V and 0 bases from J, with 11 bases between. The CDR3 DNA sequence: TGCGCCAGCAGCTTAACAGGCACCGCGAACACCGGGGAGCTGTTTTTT. Its protein is CASSLTGTANTGELFF. The full variable domain, its missing parts supplied by reference TRBV5-1 and TRBJ2-2, is KAGVTQTPRYLIKTRGQQVTLSCSPISGHRSVSWYQQTPGQGLQFLFEYFSETQRNKGNFPGRFSGRQFSNSRSEMNVSTLELGDSALYLCASSLTGTANTGELFFGEGSRLTVL.